A selection of T cell receptor beta chains follows, all from one sample in a study of shared clonotypes between healthy human individuals. Measured with immunoSEQ multiplex PCR; TCRdb has only the in-frame clones, and not every one. The table includes fewer than 2.5 million clones, more than 85% detected once. The source material was naive CD4+ T cells from PBMCs. The receptors come from a man aged 18 to 29 in good health. Some clones in this sample may be carry-over from other donors' samples. CDR3s leave out the opening cysteine and the closing phenylalanine or tryptophan. The size entry is marked missing in some rows and otherwise reads once, few, many or a size class.

V gene | clone size | CDR3 protein
TRBV13 | NA | ASSQPRRVEQY
TRBV4-1 | NA | ASTHNLISGNTIY
TRBV28 | NA | ASSPPRPVGNTIY
TRBV30 | NA | AWSPMTEFKGQPQH
TRBV4-1 | NA | ASSQDTLAGDEQY
TRBV16 | NA | ASSQYGQGNQPQH
TRBV7-9 | NA | ASSPGSGYT
TRBV9 | NA | ASSVRPTNEQY
TRBV27 | NA | ASSLMSVSYNEQF
TRBV5-6 | once | ASSSAPSERETQY
TRBV18 | NA | ASSPPIGTQH
TRBV29-1 | NA | SVGERNIQY
TRBV5-1 | NA | ASSLGQTGPGGYT
TRBV6-1 | NA | ASSGRRDNKFYEQY
TRBV7-6 | NA | ASSLVWKETQY
TRBV20-1 | NA | SYSGSDEQY
TRBV5-4 | once | ASSPAPGLGTIGEQY
TRBV28 | NA | ASSTGVREKLF
TRBV5-1 | NA | ASSSGQGPQETQY
TRBV5-4 | NA | ASSLPENYGYT
TRBV2 | NA | ASSDVGDRDPNYGYT
TRBV28 | NA | ASSFLGSSRAEAF
TRBV2 | NA | ASSIPGGGPGEQF
TRBV5-6 | NA | ASSLGPVGGYGYT
TRBV6-1 | NA | ASSQTGLTDTQY
TRBV19 | NA | ASSTGTSAQETQY
TRBV5-1 | NA | ASSPVRTNEKLF
TRBV29-1 | NA | SAEVSGGKNIQY
TRBV30 | NA | AWTQDRGHGYT
TRBV30 | NA | AWSVLGTATYEQY
TRBV11-3 | NA | ASSLGDRSSTDTQY
TRBV6-5 | NA | ASSLDSLLGREQY
TRBV5-1 | NA | ASSLSGAGGEKLF
TRBV5-6 | NA | ASSLVRSGRTLGEQF
TRBV2 | NA | ASEGFGELF
TRBV7-3 | NA | ASSSTGAGELF
TRBV28 | NA | ASSVSYEQY
TRBV4-3 | NA | ASSLWRAYEQY
TRBV2 | NA | ASREDSYEQY
TRBV4-1 | NA | ASSRRGTSGRGPDTQY
TRBV5-4 | NA | ASSVGLAYSTDTQY
TRBV6-1 | NA | ASSEVNRHRGYGYT
TRBV28 | NA | ASSWGSGLNYGYT
TRBV19 | once | ASTTRSRDTQY
TRBV2 | NA | ASSQDRAYEQY
TRBV28 | NA | ASSFTTGSEGGYT
TRBV5-1 | NA | ASSLGIAGHTGELF
TRBV4-3 | NA | ASSQEGDRGSGELF
TRBV2 | once | ASRGQDYNNEQF
TRBV4-2 | NA | ASSSRIAGDGETQY
TRBV7-8 | NA | ASSNDRAPNTEAF
TRBV27 | once | ASSLFHSGANVLT
TRBV19 | NA | ASSTITSNQPQH
TRBV7-7 | NA | ASSPGGAGYNEQF